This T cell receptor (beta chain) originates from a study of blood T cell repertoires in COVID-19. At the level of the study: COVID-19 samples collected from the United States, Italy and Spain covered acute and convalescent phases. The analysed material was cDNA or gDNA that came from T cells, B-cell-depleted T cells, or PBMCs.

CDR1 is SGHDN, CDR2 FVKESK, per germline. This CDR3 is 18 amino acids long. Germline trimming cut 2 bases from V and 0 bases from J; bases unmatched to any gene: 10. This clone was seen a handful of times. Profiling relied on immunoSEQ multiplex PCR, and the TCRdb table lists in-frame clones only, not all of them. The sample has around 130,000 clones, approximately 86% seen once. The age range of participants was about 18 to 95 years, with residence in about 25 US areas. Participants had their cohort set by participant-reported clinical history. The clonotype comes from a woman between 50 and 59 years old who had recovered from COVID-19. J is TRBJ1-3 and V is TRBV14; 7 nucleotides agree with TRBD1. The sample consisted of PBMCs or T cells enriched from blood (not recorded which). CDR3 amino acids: CASSQFPFDRVSGNTIYF. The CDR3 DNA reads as TGTGCCAGCAGCCAATTCCCCTTCGACAGGGTCTCTGGAAACACCATATATTTT.